The clone carrying this T cell receptor beta chain was detected only a few times. Antigen specificity is unknown. This record comes from a study of human T cells and chemical hapten exposure. Looking at the study overall: Readings were taken at 6 days from patch tests that had applied 0.01% DPC to the upper back.

Findings and limits, study-wide: Versus controls, significantly more large CDR3 similarity clusters arose from expanded TCRs. Following DPC sensitization, TCRs present above 1 in 1000 frequency showed no change.

V shed 4 bases and J 3 bases; nucleotides not matched to a gene: 5. Germline-derived CDR1 and CDR2 are MNHEY and SVGAGI. The CDR3 consists of 14 residues. TCRdb re-called the RACE reads with MiXCR, one entry per CDR3 protein. Among 150,000 to 200,000 distinct CDR3 sequences listed, more than 20% were seen once. Time point here: patch test 3, about 24 weeks after DPC sensitization. Treatment meaning: therapeutic diphenylcyclopropenone sensitization with weekly scalp DPC. The authors extracted total RNA from unfractionated whole blood. The source material was whole blood, sampled in connection with sensitization to the hapten diphenylcyclopropenone (DPC). The receptor was isolated from a woman between 35 and 50 years old with alopecia areata. Some clones in this sample may be carry-over from other donors' samples. The chain combines TRBV6-5 with TRBJ2-7; 8 bases agree with TRBD2. The CDR3 nucleotides read TGTGCCAGCAGTTCTACACGGGGGGGCTACGAGCAGTACTTC. Translated, it gives CASSSTRGGYEQYF.